These 17 T cell receptor beta chains share one sample of origin, sequenced in a study of cytomegalovirus exposure and HLA in healthy donors. The PCR employed 60 Vbeta primers together with 13 Jbeta primers. Sequenced by immunoSEQ multiplex PCR; TCRdb stores in-frame clones only, minus some. The data hold over 200,000 clones, with 70% to 85% observed a single time. Input material: PBMCs. These receptors were collected from a woman between 40 and 55 years old in good health and CMV-seronegative.

J is TRBJ1-6 and V is TRBV9; D is undetermined. Trimming took off 0 bases at V and 9 bases at J, with 10 bases between the two ends. Germline values: CDR1 SGDLS, CDR2 YYNGEE. The CDR3 loop spans 14 amino acids. In nucleotides, the CDR3 is TGTGCCAGCAGCGTAGGGACTGTTGGTTCACCCCTCCACTTT. Its translation: CASSVGTVGSPLHF.

The chain uses TRBV19 and TRBJ1-2; 11 bases are a match to TRBD1. Germline V gives CDR1 LNHDA, CDR2 SQIVND (reference sequence). The CDR3 covers 17 residues. The V gene end was trimmed by 5 bases and the J gene end by 2 bases; junction bases not matched to a gene: 10. CDR3 coding DNA: TGTGCCAGTAGTTCTGCCGGAAGGACAGGGGGCAACTATGGCTACACCTTC. This sequence encodes CASSSAGRTGGNYGYTF.

The V and J genes are TRBV9 and TRBJ1-5; 8 bases agree with TRBD1. CDR3 length: 16 amino acids. The germline gives CDR1 SGDLS, CDR2 YYNGEE. The trim removed 0 bases at V and 5 bases at J, leaving 7 bases unmatched. CDR3: CASSVGSGGFDQPQHF. The CDR3 region has the DNA TGTGCCAGCAGCGTAGGATCAGGGGGCTTTGATCAGCCCCAGCATTTT.

The chain carries TRBV5-1 and TRBJ2-3; D remains ambiguous. Trimming took 0 bases from V and 2 from J, leaving 10 bases between them. The CDR3 covers 15 residues. Germline CDR1 SGHRS, CDR2 YFSETQ. CDR3 DNA: TGCGCCAGCAGCTTGGAGTCTCCCTACACAGATACGCAGTATTTT. Translating it yields CASSLESPYTDTQYF.

The chain combines TRBV7-6 with TRBJ1-6, with 7 bases identical to TRBD1. With 1 base clipped from V and 5 bases from J, the junction kept 2 bases outside the gene matches. There are 15 residues in the CDR3. Per the germline V gene, CDR1 is SGHVS and CDR2 is FNYEAQ. DNA of the CDR3: TGTGCCAGCAGCTTAGAGGGGGCTCATAATTCACCCCTCCACTTT. It encodes CASSLEGAHNSPLHF.

This clone came up once. CDR3 in DNA: TGCGCCAGCTTTGTGGACAGGGGGCAAGGGGCCCAGTACTTC. This translates into CASFVDRGQGAQYF. V and J are TRBV5-1 and TRBJ2-5, with 11 positions matching TRBD1. V lost 7 bases to trimming and J lost 9 bases; unmatched junction nucleotides: 11. The CDR3 totals 14 residues. Germline loops: CDR1 SGHRS, CDR2 YFSETQ.

The chain has TRBV5-6 and TRBJ1-3; tentative D call: TRBD1 (5 bases). V lost 4 bases to trimming and J lost 0 bases, with 11 bases between them. The CDR3 loop spans 15 amino acids. The germline gives CDR1 SGHDT, CDR2 YYEEEE. The CDR3 nucleotides are TGTGCCAGCAGCCCACAGGCCGTCTCTGGAAACACCATATATTTT. Translating it yields CASSPQAVSGNTIYF.

This rearrangement joins TRBV2 to TRBJ1-1; D ambiguous. The CDR3 sequence is 13 residues long. Germline lookup yields CDR1 SNHLY and CDR2 FYNNEI. V dropped 4 bases and J dropped 1 base, with 7 bases sitting between them. The CDR3 nucleotides read TGTGCCAGCAGTGTAAACGGGAACACTGAAGCTTTCTTT. Translating it yields CASSVNGNTEAFF.

The V call is TRBV4-1, the J call TRBJ2-3, with 10 positions matching TRBD2. Germline lookup yields CDR1 MGHRA and CDR2 YSYEKL. There are 16 residues in the CDR3. V trimming: 2 bases; J trimming: 6 bases; junction bases outside the gene matches: 8. CDR3 nucleotide sequence: TGCGCCAGCAGCCAACTAGCGGGGGCGGCGGGCGATACGCAGTATTTT. Encoded protein: CASSQLAGAAGDTQYF.

The chain uses TRBV13 and TRBJ1-2, with 9 bases lining up with TRBD1. Germline V gene data show CDR1 as PRHDT and CDR2 as FYEKMQ (reference sequence). The CDR3 has 14 residues. With V trimmed by 6 bases and J by 3 bases, 5 bases remained unmatched. CDR3 protein: CASRRTGGDYGYTF. DNA of the CDR3: TGTGCCAGCAGGCGAACAGGGGGCGACTATGGCTACACCTTC.

V gene TRBV19 combines with J gene TRBJ1-5; D call uncertain. Germline V CDR1 and CDR2: LNHDA, SQIVND (reference sequence). The CDR3 is 17 residues long. V lost 1 base and J lost 4, with 17 bases in between. The CDR3 here is CASSIAGQAPLNQPQHF. The DNA of the CDR3 is TGTGCCAGTAGTATAGCTGGCCAGGCCCCCCTAAATCAGCCCCAGCATTTT.

This clone came up once. The chain links TRBV7-8 to TRBJ2-7, with 8 bases lining up with TRBD2. V lost 2 bases, J lost 4 bases, and 7 bases stayed unmatched. CDR1 is SGHVS and CDR2 is FQNEAQ in the germline V gene. CDR3 size: 15 residues. The CDR3 DNA reads TGTGCCAGCAGCTTATATGACAGCGGGGGATACGAGCAGTACTTC. This translates into CASSLYDSGGYEQYF.

The genes are TRBV4-3 and TRBJ2-2, with 8 bases identical to TRBD1. Germline V lookup: CDR1 LGHNA, CDR2 YSLEER. This CDR3 contains 19 residues. The ends lost 0 bases at V and 7 bases at J; junction bases unmatched: 16. Written as DNA, the CDR3 is TGCGCCAGCAGCCAAGATCTACCGGGACAGGTTGGATTTGTCGGGGAGCTGTTTTTT. This sequence encodes CASSQDLPGQVGFVGELFF.

The chain links TRBV7-9 to TRBJ1-5, with 7 bases matching TRBD1. The germline V gene encodes CDR1 SEHNR and CDR2 FQNEAQ (reference sequence). V lost 1 base to trimming and J lost 6 bases; unmatched junction nucleotides: 9. The length of the CDR3 is 16 residues. This chain's CDR3 is CASSLDGQGESQPQHF. CDR3 nucleotide sequence: TGTGCCAGCAGCTTAGATGGGCAGGGGGAGAGTCAGCCCCAGCATTTT.

The CDR3 nucleotides are TGCGCCAGCACCCTCCGACCGGACAGATCCTATGGCTACACCTTC. Translation: CASTLRPDRSYGYTF. The genes are TRBV5-1 and TRBJ1-2, with D tentatively TRBD1 (6 bases). V was clipped by 6 bases and J by 4 bases, with 19 bases between them. Germline loops: CDR1 SGHRS, CDR2 YFSETQ. The CDR3 is made up of 15 amino acids. The whole variable domain, remainder taken from reference TRBV5-1 and TRBJ1-2, is KAGVTQTPRYLIKTRGQQVTLSCSPISGHRSVSWYQQTPGQGLQFLFEYFSETQRNKGNFPGRFSGRQFSNSRSEMNVSTLELGDSALYLCASTLRPDRSYGYTFGSGTRLTVV.

The count of this clone is one. The junction and the germline gene differ at one end; a read error may be behind it. The chain has TRBV7-9 and TRBJ1-5, with a tentative D call TRBD1 (5 bases). The CDR3 is made up of 12 amino acids. CDR1 is SEHNR and CDR2 is FQNEAQ in the germline V gene (reference sequence). The CDR3 loop reads CSSSSGFQPQHF. As DNA, the CDR3 is TGTTCCAGCAGCTCAGGGTTTCAGCCCCAGCATTTT.

A remark on this clone: One end of the junction varies from germline; a read error may be responsible. The chain combines TRBV7-2 with TRBJ2-7; maybe TRBD2 (6 bases). Per the germline V gene, CDR1 is SGHTA and CDR2 is FQGNSA. The CDR3 totals 15 residues. CDR3 region: CASTLKGSGTYEQYF. DNA of the CDR3: TGTGCCAGCACCTTAAAAGGTTCCGGGACTTACGAGCAGTACTTC.